Sequencing of this TCR beta chain was carried out in a study of blood T cell repertoires in COVID-19. Per germline, CDR1 SGHVS and CDR2 FQNEAQ. V shed 5 bases, J shed 2 bases, and the junction held 2 bases outside the gene matches. The length of the CDR3 is 13 residues. Assay: immunoSEQ multiplex PCR; the TCRdb copy retains only in-frame clones and omits some. The sample consists of approximately 210,000 clones, around four fifths of them appearing once. This rearrangement joins TRBV7-8 to TRBJ1-2; 7 bases are a match to TRBD1. This TCR derives from a woman of 80 years or more with COVID-19, enrolled during active disease. Input material: peripheral blood. CDR3 region: CASSPGQNYGYTF. Written as DNA, the CDR3 is TGTGCCAGCAGCCCGGGACAGAACTATGGCTACACCTTC.